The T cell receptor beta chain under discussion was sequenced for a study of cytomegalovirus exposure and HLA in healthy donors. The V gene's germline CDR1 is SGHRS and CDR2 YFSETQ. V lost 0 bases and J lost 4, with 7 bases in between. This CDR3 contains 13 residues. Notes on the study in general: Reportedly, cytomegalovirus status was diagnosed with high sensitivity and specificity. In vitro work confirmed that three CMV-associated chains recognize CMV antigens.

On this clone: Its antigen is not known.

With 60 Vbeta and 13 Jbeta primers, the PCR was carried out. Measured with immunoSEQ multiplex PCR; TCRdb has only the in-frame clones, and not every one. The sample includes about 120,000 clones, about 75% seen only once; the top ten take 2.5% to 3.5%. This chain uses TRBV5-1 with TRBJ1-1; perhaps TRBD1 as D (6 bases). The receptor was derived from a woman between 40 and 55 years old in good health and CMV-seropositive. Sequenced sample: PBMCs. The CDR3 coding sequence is TGCGCCAGCAGCTTGGGGGACACCACTGAAGCTTTCTTT. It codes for CASSLGDTTEAFF.